The clone carrying this T cell receptor beta chain came up many times. The data are from a study of molecular identifiers for immune sequencing clone quantification. The V and J ends lost 5 bases and 0 bases respectively, with 12 bases between them. The CDR3 contains 15 residues. The germline V gene has CDR1 SEHNR and CDR2 FQNEAQ (reference sequence). TCRdb processed the PCR reads anew with MiXCR; each CDR3 protein has one entry. Seen here are around 43,000 distinct CDR3 sequences, 15% to 20% observed once, and the top ten hold about 1.2%. This chain links TRBV7-9 with TRBJ2-3; a weak D match, TRBD2 (5 bases). Sequencing used naive CD8+ T cells from blood, with Jurkat cell RNA spiked in. Specified subset: FACS-sorted CD8+CD4-CCR7+CD45RA+ naive T cells. The sequence was obtained from a human donor in good health. Some libraries in this study had Jurkat cell RNA spiked in. The DNA of the CDR3 is TGTGCCAGCAGCCGCGAGCGGATCAGCACAGATACGCAGTATTTT. Encoded protein: CASSRERISTDTQYF.